This section outlines one TCR beta chain sequence together with its context. Its target is unknown. The data are from a study of T cell repertoires in cytomegalovirus infection. About the research overall: Peptides in the study included HLA-C-restricted and HLA-B-restricted CMV epitopes.

V lost 7 bases and J lost 8, with 17 bases in between. CDR1 and CDR2 from the germline V gene are SGHAT and FQNNGV. The CDR3 extends over 13 amino acids. TCRdb reprocessed the reads with MiXCR, giving one entry per CDR3 protein. The sample consists of roughly 990,000 distinct CDR3 sequences, about a third of them appearing once. This TCR came from a human donor in good health (CMV status not recorded). Some clones in this sample may be carry-over from other donors' samples. The chain has TRBV11-2 and TRBJ1-2; D may be TRBD1 (6 bases). The source was cultured CD8+ T cells from PBMCs, collected from culture after CMV antigen stimulation. The CDR3 sequence is CASNFTGTNGYTF. The CDR3 nucleotides are TGTGCCAGCAACTTTACAGGGACTAACGGCTACACCTTC.